The 21 T cell receptor beta chains below were found in one sample sequenced in a study of shared clonotypes between healthy human individuals. Naive CD8 cells were CD45RO-negative, positively selected for CCR7, excluding terminally differentiated effector memory CD45RA+ cells. This table comes from immunoSEQ multiplex PCR, and its TCRdb copy is limited to in-frame clones, with some not included. The sample shows millions of clones, about 94% of them seen only once. Sample: naive CD8+ T cells sorted from blood. These receptors were obtained from a man between 18 and 35 years old in good health.

The chain has TRBV7-9 and TRBJ1-4, with a weak D call TRBD1 (5 bases). The CDR3 extends over 14 amino acids. The ends were cut back, 6 bases at V and 6 bases at J, with 14 bases in the middle. Germline loops: CDR1 SEHNR, CDR2 FQNEAQ (reference sequence). The CDR3 protein is CASSFAGDDEKLFF. The CDR3 nucleotides read TGTGCCAGCAGTTTTGCTGGGGACGATGAAAAACTGTTTTTT. The complete variable domain, with remaining parts taken from reference TRBV7-9 and TRBJ1-4, reads DTGVSQNPRHKITKRGQNVTFRCDPISEHNRLYWYRQTLGQGPEFLTYFQNEAQLEKSRLLSDRFSAERPKGSFSTLEIQRTEQGDSAMYLCASSFAGDDEKLFFGSGTQLSVL.

V gene TRBV19 combines with J gene TRBJ2-7; D is perhaps TRBD1 or TRBD2 (5 bases each). The CDR3 extends over 13 amino acids. Deletions cut 5 bases from V and 2 bases from J, with 10 bases between. Germline loops: CDR1 LNHDA, CDR2 SQIVND (reference sequence). CDR3 amino acids: CASSGDGTYEQYF. DNA for the CDR3: TGTGCCAGTAGTGGGGACGGCACCTACGAGCAGTACTTC.

This sequence joins TRBV7-2 and TRBJ1-2; weak D call: TRBD1 (5 bases). The CDR3 contains 13 residues. The V end lost 3 bases, the J end lost 2 bases, and 7 bases lay between the germline ends. Germline-derived CDR1 and CDR2 are SGHTA and FQGNSA. The CDR3 protein is CASSLKGNYGYTF. CDR3 in DNA: TGTGCCAGCAGCTTGAAGGGGAACTATGGCTACACCTTC.

The rearrangement joins TRBV4-1 to TRBJ2-5, with TRBD2 matching over 9 bases. The CDR3 is 16 amino acids. The V gene end was trimmed by 4 bases and the J gene end by 0 bases; junction bases not matched to a gene: 6. Looked up from germline, CDR1 is MGHRA and CDR2 is YSYEKL. The DNA for the CDR3 is TGCGCCAGCAGCCCTGGGACTAGCCCTTACCAAGAGACCCAGTACTTC. Its protein is CASSPGTSPYQETQYF.

This chain links TRBV9 with TRBJ2-3; TRBD2 might be the D (5 bases). CDR1 is SGDLS and CDR2 is YYNGEE in the germline V gene. V lost 0 bases and J 0 bases, leaving 11 bases between the germline ends. This CDR3 is built from 16 residues. CDR3 DNA: TGTGCCAGCAGCGTAGCGCCAGCGGCTAGCACAGATACGCAGTATTTT. Amino acid sequence: CASSVAPAASTDTQYF. Full variable domain (outside the CDR3, taken from reference TRBV9 and TRBJ2-3): DSGVTQTPKHLITATGQRVTLRCSPRSGDLSVYWYQQSLDQGLQFLIQYYNGEERAKGNILERFSAQQFPDLHSELNLSSLELGDSALYFCASSVAPAASTDTQYFGPGTRLTVL.

This chain joins TRBV18 and TRBJ1-1, with D tentatively TRBD1 (5 bases). Deletions cut 3 bases from V and 4 bases from J, with 18 bases between. Looked up from germline, CDR1 is KGHSH and CDR2 is LQKENI. This CDR3 spans 16 amino acids. This CDR3 reads CASSPPSGMISTEAFF. The DNA for the CDR3 is TGTGCCAGCTCACCTCCCTCAGGGATGATCAGCACTGAAGCTTTCTTT.

Points on this clone: The sample contains more than one DNA sequence encoding this CDR3. As DNA, the CDR3 is TGTGCCAGCAGTCCGGCTGGGGCCAACGTCCTGACTTTC. Its protein product is CASSPAGANVLTF. The V call is TRBV28, the J call TRBJ2-6; D call uncertain. Deletions cut 5 bases from V and 2 bases from J, with 4 bases between. There are 13 residues in the CDR3. From germline, CDR1 is MDHEN and CDR2 SYDVKM.

CDR3 in amino acids: CASSVGAGSTDEQYF. The CDR3 region has the DNA TGTGCCAGCAGCGTAGGGGCAGGGTCGACGGATGAGCAGTACTTC. The chain couples TRBV9 to TRBJ2-7, with a tentative D call TRBD1 (5 bases). Germline V lookup: CDR1 SGDLS, CDR2 YYNGEE. V was trimmed by 0 bases and J by 7 bases, leaving 17 bases between them. CDR3 length: 15 residues.

Of note for this clone: Other DNA sequences in this specimen translate into the identical CDR3. The gene calls are TRBV27 and TRBJ2-1, with a possible D match to TRBD1 (5 bases). CDR1 and CDR2 from the germline V gene are MNHEY and SMNVEV (reference sequence). This CDR3 spans 12 amino acids. Between the trimmed V and J ends, which lost 5 bases and 5 bases, there was a span of 7 bases. CDR3 residues: CASSPRDNEQFF. In DNA form, the CDR3 reads TGTGCCAGCAGTCCCAGGGACAATGAGCAGTTCTTC.

The chain joins TRBV5-1 to TRBJ2-2; maybe TRBD1 (6 bases). V was shortened by 0 bases and J by 7 bases, with 10 bases between the two germline ends. The CDR3 has 14 residues. Germline loops: CDR1 SGHRS, CDR2 YFSETQ. The CDR3 loop reads CASSLAPTGGELFF. The DNA for the CDR3 is TGCGCCAGCAGCTTGGCCCCGACAGGCGGGGAGCTGTTTTTT. Looking up the rest from reference TRBV5-1 and TRBJ2-2 gives the full variable domain: KAGVTQTPRYLIKTRGQQVTLSCSPISGHRSVSWYQQTPGQGLQFLFEYFSETQRNKGNFPGRFSGRQFSNSRSEMNVSTLELGDSALYLCASSLAPTGGELFFGEGSRLTVL.

The gene calls are TRBV27 and TRBJ2-3; perhaps TRBD2 as D (5 bases). This CDR3 is 14 amino acids long. Trimming removed 8 bases at V and 4 bases at J, with 16 bases between. Germline lookup yields CDR1 MNHEY and CDR2 SMNVEV (reference sequence). The CDR3 spells CASSQRAPADTQYF. The CDR3 coding sequence is TGTGCCAGCTCTCAGAGGGCCCCAGCAGATACGCAGTATTTT.

This CDR3 reads CASSFAVEGELFF. Written as DNA, the CDR3 is TGTGCCAGCAGCTTTGCGGTGGAGGGGGAGCTGTTTTTT. The chain joins TRBV5-6 to TRBJ2-2; D is ambiguous. V gave up 2 bases and J gave up 8 bases, with 10 bases separating them. The CDR3 length is 13 residues. Germline assignment: CDR1 SGHDT and CDR2 YYEEEE.

The V gene is TRBV28, the J gene TRBJ1-3, with 10 positions matching TRBD1. Germline CDR1 and CDR2: MDHEN and SYDVKM. V shed 7 bases, J shed 4 bases, and the junction held 4 bases outside the gene matches. CDR3 length: 14 amino acids. CDR3 in amino acids: CASTPTGGGNTIYF. The CDR3 region has the DNA TGTGCCAGCACCCCGACAGGGGGCGGAAACACCATATATTTT.

V gene TRBV11-2 combines with J gene TRBJ1-6; no firm D call. The CDR3 length is 17 residues. Germline CDR1 reads SGHAT; CDR2 reads FQNNGV. The V end was cut by 4 bases, the J end by 0 bases, with 13 bases between. This chain's CDR3 is CASSSSRLSSYNSPLHF. The CDR3 nucleotides are TGTGCCAGCAGCTCGTCTAGATTAAGCTCCTATAATTCACCCCTCCACTTT.

The rearrangement uses TRBV27 and TRBJ2-7, with D perhaps being TRBD1 or TRBD2 (5 bases each). This CDR3 has 14 residues. CDR1 is MNHEY, CDR2 SMNVEV, per germline (reference sequence). The V gene lost 5 bases and the J gene lost 4 bases, with 15 bases spanning the gap. The CDR3 here is CASSTGGGGYEQYF. CDR3 in DNA: TGTGCCAGCAGTACTGGGGGTGGCGGGTACGAGCAGTACTTC.

The chain employs TRBV7-6 and TRBJ2-3; TRBD2 is a possible D gene (5 bases). Between the trimmed V and J ends, which lost 1 base and 4 bases, there was a span of 12 bases. The germline V gene encodes CDR1 SGHVS and CDR2 FNYEAQ. The CDR3 sequence is 15 residues long. The CDR3 DNA follows: TGTGCCAGCAGCTTAGTGGGAGCTAGTTCAGATACGCAGTATTTT. Encoded protein: CASSLVGASSDTQYF.

The chain is built from TRBV19 and TRBJ1-3; D unclear. Per germline, CDR1 LNHDA and CDR2 SQIVND (reference sequence). Deletions cut 5 bases from V and 2 bases from J, with 7 bases between. The CDR3 totals 13 residues. The CDR3 here is CASSPWAGNTIYF. In DNA form, the CDR3 reads TGTGCCAGTAGTCCTTGGGCTGGAAACACCATATATTTT.

V usage is TRBV27 and J usage is TRBJ2-1, with 7 positions matching TRBD1. V was clipped by 6 bases and J by 9 bases; unmatched bases: 11. Germline CDR1 is MNHEY and CDR2 is SMNVEV (reference sequence). The CDR3 extends over 14 amino acids. The CDR3 coding sequence is TGTGCCAGCAGCCTGCCAAAACAGGGGAGTGAGCAGTTCTTC. Its translation: CASSLPKQGSEQFF.

V is TRBV7-9 and J is TRBJ1-2; no firm D call. Germline CDR1 is SEHNR and CDR2 is FQNEAQ (reference sequence). V was cut by 5 bases and J by 6 bases, with 13 bases left in between. The CDR3 consists of 13 residues. The DNA for the CDR3 is TGTGCCAGCAGCGGTGGGTGGGAGGATGGCTACACCTTC. As protein: CASSGGWEDGYTF.

V usage is TRBV5-6 and J usage is TRBJ1-1; D might be TRBD1 (6 bases). CDR3 length: 13 residues. The germline gives CDR1 SGHDT, CDR2 YYEEEE. V lost 4 bases, J lost 10 bases, and 17 bases lay in between. CDR3 in amino acids: CASSLRTDVLAFF. The CDR3 region has the DNA TGTGCCAGCAGCCTGCGGACAGATGTGCTAGCTTTCTTT.

The chain uses TRBV13 and TRBJ2-5, with D hard to call. In germline, CDR1 is PRHDT, CDR2 FYEKMQ (reference sequence). The CDR3 sequence is 13 residues long. The V gene lost 0 bases and the J gene lost 5 bases, with 7 bases spanning the gap. The CDR3 DNA follows: TGTGCCAGCAGCTTAGGTTTCACGGAGACCCAGTACTTC. Its translation is CASSLGFTETQYF. The complete variable domain, with remaining parts taken from reference TRBV13 and TRBJ2-5, reads AAGVIQSPRHLIKEKRETATLKCYPIPRHDTVYWYQQGPGQDPQFLISFYEKMQSDKGSIPDRFSAQQFSDYHSELNMSSLELGDSALYFCASSLGFTETQYFGPGTRLLVL.